The clone carrying this T cell receptor beta chain was detected many times. Its antigen is not known. The study profiled TCR beta VDJ and CDR3 using genomic DNA as template. Via MiXCR, TCRdb re-called the reads, giving one row per CDR3 protein. The sample holds over 150,000 distinct CDR3 sequences, around 40% seen once. Trimming cost V 0 bases and J 3 bases, with 11 bases left between them. The CDR3 has 15 residues. CDR1 is ENHRY, CDR2 SYGVKD, per germline. These data are taken from a study of CD8+CD57+ T cells in acquired aplastic anemia. Study overall: An average of about 11 million reads for CD4+ cells was obtained from healthy donors. Study observations and caveats: Patients and controls turned out to have approximately 29 CD8+ CDR3 sequences in common.

The genes are TRBV10-3 and TRBJ1-1, with D perhaps matching TRBD1 (6 bases). The clonotype originates from a human donor in good health. Sequencing was performed on sorted CD4+, CD8+, or CD8+CD57+ T cells (not recorded which) from PBMCs. CDR3 in DNA: TGTGCCATCAGTGAGTCTAGGGGGACGGACACTGAAGCTTTCTTT. It yields the protein CAISESRGTDTEAFF.